This TCR beta chain was identified in a study of blood T cell repertoires in COVID-19. About the research overall: Whether acute or convalescent, the COVID-19 samples came from the United States, Italy and Spain.

This CDR3 spans 16 amino acids. From germline, CDR1 is MGHRA and CDR2 YSYEKL. The V gene end was trimmed by 0 bases and the J gene end by 3 bases; junction bases not matched to a gene: 2. Original processing notes: How many nucleated cells were present was estimated from reference gene primer amplification. Clones were read by immunoSEQ multiplex PCR, and TCRdb kept only the in-frame ones, dropping some. For V, J and clone size, that table is used; D and trimming come from the DNA. The sample carries 200,000 to 250,000 clones, around nine tenths recorded once. Those enrolled, adults aged roughly 18 to 89 years, came from around 25 US areas.

V gene TRBV4-1 combines with J gene TRBJ1-6, with 7 bases that match TRBD1. The sample taken for sequencing was PBMCs or T cells enriched from blood (not recorded which). The sequence came from a man aged 25 to 40 who had recovered from COVID-19. CDR3 region: CASSQDDRDYNSPLHF. Written as DNA, the CDR3 is TGCGCCAGCAGCCAAGACGACAGGGACTATAATTCACCCCTCCACTTT.